This TCR beta chain is from a study of blood T cell repertoires in COVID-19. Study background: Samples of COVID-19 (acute and convalescent) were obtained from the United States, Italy and Spain.

Per the authors' pipeline: Estimation of nucleated cell counts was performed using reference gene primer amplification. The assay was immunoSEQ multiplex PCR, and TCRdb's table has in-frame clones only and misses some. Clonal size and the V and J genes are those of that table, whereas D and trimming came from the DNA. This repertoire shows over 30,000 clones, 75% to 90% found once; its top ten account for about 23%. From germline, CDR1 is MDHEN and CDR2 SYDVKM. The CDR3 runs 15 residues. V was clipped by 3 bases and J by 3 bases; unmatched bases: 4. The sequencing input was peripheral blood. V is TRBV28 and J is TRBJ2-1; 8 nucleotides line up with TRBD2. This TCR was sampled from a woman older than 75 with active or convalescent COVID-19. The CDR3 protein is CASSLPSGYYNEQFF. The DNA for the CDR3 is TGTGCCAGCAGTTTGCCTAGCGGGTACTACAATGAGCAGTTCTTC.